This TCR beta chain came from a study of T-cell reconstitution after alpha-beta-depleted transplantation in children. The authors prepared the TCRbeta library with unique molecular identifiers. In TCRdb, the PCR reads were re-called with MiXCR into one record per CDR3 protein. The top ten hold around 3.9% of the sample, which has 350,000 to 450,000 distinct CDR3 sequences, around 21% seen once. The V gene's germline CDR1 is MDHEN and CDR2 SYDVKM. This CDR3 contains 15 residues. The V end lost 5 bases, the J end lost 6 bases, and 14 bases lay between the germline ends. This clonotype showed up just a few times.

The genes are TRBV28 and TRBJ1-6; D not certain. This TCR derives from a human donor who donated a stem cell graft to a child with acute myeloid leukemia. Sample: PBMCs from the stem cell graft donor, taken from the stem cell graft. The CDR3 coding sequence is TGTGCCAGCAGTCCCCTCGGGTCTGCTAATTCACCCCTCCACTTT. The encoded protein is CASSPLGSANSPLHF.